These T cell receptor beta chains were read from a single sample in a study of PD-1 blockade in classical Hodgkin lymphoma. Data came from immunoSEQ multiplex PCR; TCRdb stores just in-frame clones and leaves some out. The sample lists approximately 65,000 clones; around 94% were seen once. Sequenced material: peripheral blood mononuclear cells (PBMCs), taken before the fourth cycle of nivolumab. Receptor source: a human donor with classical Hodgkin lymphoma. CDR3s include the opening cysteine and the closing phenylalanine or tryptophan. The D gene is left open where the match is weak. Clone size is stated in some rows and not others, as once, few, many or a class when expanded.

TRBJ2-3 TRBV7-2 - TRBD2 TGTGCCAGCAGCCCCACTAGCGGGGGAAGCACAGATACGCAGTATTTT CASSPTSGGSTDTQYF
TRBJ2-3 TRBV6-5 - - TGTGCCAGCAGGGGTAGCGGAATAAGCACAGATACGCAGTATTTT CASRGSGISTDTQYF
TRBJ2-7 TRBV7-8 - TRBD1 TGTGCCAGCAGCTTATACAGGGGGAATTACGAGCAGTACTTC CASSLYRGNYEQYF
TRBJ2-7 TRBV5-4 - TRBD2 TGTGCCAGCAGCGACGGACTAGCCCCCTACGAGCAGTACTTC CASSDGLAPYEQYF
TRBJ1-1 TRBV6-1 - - TGTGCCAGCAAAGCCCCAGAGAACACTGAAGCTTTCTTT CASKAPENTEAFF
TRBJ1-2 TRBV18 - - TGTGCCAGCTCACCGGACAGACCATATGGCTACACCTTC CASSPDRPYGYTF
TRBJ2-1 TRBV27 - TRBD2 TGTGCCAGCAGTTTAGCGGGAGCGCTTGAGCAGTTCTTC CASSLAGALEQFF
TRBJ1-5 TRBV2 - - TGTGCCAGCAGTGAATGGCCGGGGGTTCAGCCCCAGCATTTT CASSEWPGVQPQHF
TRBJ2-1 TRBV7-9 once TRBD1 TGTGCCAGCAGCTCCGCCTCGGCAGGGGGCGCCGTGGGCAATGAGCAGTTCTTC CASSSASAGGAVGNEQFF
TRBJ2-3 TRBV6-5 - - TGTGCCAGCAGCTATGGGGGCATAAACACAGATACGCAGTATTTT CASSYGGINTDTQYF
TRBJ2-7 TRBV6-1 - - TGTGCCAGCAGTGAATGGGGGTACGAGCAGTACTTC CASSEWGYEQYF
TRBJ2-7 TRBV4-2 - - TGTGCCAGCAGGGAGACTAGTTCCCACGAGCAGTACTTC CASRETSSHEQYF
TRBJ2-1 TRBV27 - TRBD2 TGTGCCAGCAGTCTCTTCGGGACTAGTCTCTATGAGCAGTTCTTC CASSLFGTSLYEQFF
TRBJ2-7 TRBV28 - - TGTGCCAGCAGCCAACAGGGCTACGAGCAGTACTTC CASSQQGYEQYF
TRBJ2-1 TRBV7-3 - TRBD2 TGTGCCAGCAGCCACTATGGGGCGGGAGGGTACAATGAGCAGTTCTTC CASSHYGAGGYNEQFF
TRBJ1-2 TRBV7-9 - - TGTGCCAGCAGCTCCCCTAATCTTGGGGACTATGGCTACACCTTC CASSSPNLGDYGYTF
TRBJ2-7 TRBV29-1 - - TGCAGCGTTGTTGTGAACGAGCAGTACTTC CSVVVNEQYF
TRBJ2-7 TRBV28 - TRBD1 TGTGCCAGCAGCCCTGGGACAGGGTACGAGCAGTACTTC CASSPGTGYEQYF
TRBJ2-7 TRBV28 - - TGTGCCAGCAGTTTTGTTGTCCACGAGCAGTACTTC CASSFVVHEQYF
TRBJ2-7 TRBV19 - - TGTGCCAGTAGTCCCGGGCCACTCTACGAGCAGTACTTC CASSPGPLYEQYF
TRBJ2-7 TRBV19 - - TGTGCCAGTAGTATCGGGACTGGGACCTACGAGCAGTACTTC CASSIGTGTYEQYF
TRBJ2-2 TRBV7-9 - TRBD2 TGTGCCAGCAGCTCCCGAGGCTCTAGCGGGGGGAACACCGGGGAGCTGTTTTTT CASSSRGSSGGNTGELFF
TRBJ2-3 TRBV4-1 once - TGCGCCAGCAGCCAAGATCCTGGGGGACTCAATACGCAGTATTTT CASSQDPGGLNTQYF
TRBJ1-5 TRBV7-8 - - TGTGCCAGCAGCTTAGACGGGGTCCAGCCCCAGCATTTT CASSLDGVQPQHF
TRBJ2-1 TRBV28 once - TGTGTCAGTCGGGGAATGGGTGAGCAGTTCTTC CVSRGMGEQFF
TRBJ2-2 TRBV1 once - TGCACCAGCAGCCCGACCCCCGGACTAGCGGGGGGCGTTAACACCGGGGAGCTGTTTTTT CTSSPTPGLAGGVNTGELFF
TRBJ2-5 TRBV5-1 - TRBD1 TGCGCCAGCAGCTCAGGACCGGGACAGGGTAAAGAGACCCAGTACTTC CASSSGPGQGKETQYF
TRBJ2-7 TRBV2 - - TGTGCCAGCAGTACACAGCTCTCCTACGAGCAGTACTTC CASSTQLSYEQYF
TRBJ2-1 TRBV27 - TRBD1 TGTGCCAGCAGCTCCCATACCGGGACAGGGTCCTACAATGAGCAGTTCTTC CASSSHTGTGSYNEQFF
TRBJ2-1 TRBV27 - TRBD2 TGTGCCAGCAGTGTGACTAGCGGGAGTAAAAACAATGAGCAGTTCTTC CASSVTSGSKNNEQFF
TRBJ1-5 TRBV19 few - TGTGCCAGTAGTATCCCCCCTCAGCCCCAGCATTTT CASSIPPQPQHF
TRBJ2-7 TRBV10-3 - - TGTGCCACCCCGTTTCCCCTCGGGACAACCTACGAGCAGTACTTC CATPFPLGTTYEQYF
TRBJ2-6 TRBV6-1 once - TGTGCCAGCAGTGAAGCGCTCCCACTAAGAAATACCCTTGTCTCTGGGGCCAACGTCCTGACTTTC CASSEALPLRNTLVSGANVLTF
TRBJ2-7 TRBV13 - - TGTGCCAGCAGCTTACGTACAGTGCGGAGGGACGAGCAGTACTTC CASSLRTVRRDEQYF
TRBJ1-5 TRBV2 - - TGTGCCAGCAGTAGTCGGGCGGGCGTAGGGGTGCCCCAGCATTTT CASSSRAGVGVPQHF
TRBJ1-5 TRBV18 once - TGTGCCAGCTCACCAGGGCAGGGGAATCAGCCCCAGCATTTT CASSPGQGNQPQHF
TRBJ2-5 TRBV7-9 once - TGTGCCAGCAGCTTCCTCACAGGGTTAGAGACCCAGTACTTC CASSFLTGLETQYF
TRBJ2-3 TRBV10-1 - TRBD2 TGCGCCAGCTCCCCGACTAGCGGGACGGATACGCAGTATTTT CASSPTSGTDTQYF
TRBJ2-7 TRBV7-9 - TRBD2 TGTGCCAGCAGCTTAGCGCTTGACGCGGGAGGATCCTACGAGCAGTACTTC CASSLALDAGGSYEQYF
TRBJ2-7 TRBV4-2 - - TGTGCCAGCAGCCAAGCGCAGGGCGGCACCACCTACGAGCAGTACTTC CASSQAQGGTTYEQYF
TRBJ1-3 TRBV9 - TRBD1 TGTGCCAGCAGCGTGAGCCTCGCCTCGGGGACAGGAGAAAACACCATATATTTT CASSVSLASGTGENTIYF
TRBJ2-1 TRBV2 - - TGTGCCAGCAGTGGGTGGCAATACAATGAGCAGTTCTTC CASSGWQYNEQFF
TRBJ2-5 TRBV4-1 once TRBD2 TGCGCCAGCAGCCGGGGACTAGCAGAGACCCAGTACTTC CASSRGLAETQYF
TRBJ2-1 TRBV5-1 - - TGCGCCAGCAGCTTCGATAAGGGGTTATATTTTGTTAATGAGCAGTTCTTC CASSFDKGLYFVNEQFF
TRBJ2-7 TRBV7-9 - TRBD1 TGTGCCAGCAGCTTAACCGGGACAGGGGCTGACGAGCAGTACTTC CASSLTGTGADEQYF
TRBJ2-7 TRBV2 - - TGTGCCAGCAGCGCACGGGGACCCTACGAGCAGTACTTC CASSARGPYEQYF
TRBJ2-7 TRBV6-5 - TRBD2 TGTGCCAGCAGTGAGGGACTAGCGGGTGGGGAGCAGTACTTC CASSEGLAGGEQYF
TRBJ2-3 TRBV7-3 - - TGTGCCAGCAGCCCACAGGGAGTAACGCAGTATTTT CASSPQGVTQYF
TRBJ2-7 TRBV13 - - TGTGCCAGCAGCTTAGCGGGCTACGAGCAGTACTTC CASSLAGYEQYF
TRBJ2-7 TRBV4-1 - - TGCGCCAGCAGCCAAGATTTCCTCCCGCACGAGCAGTACTTC CASSQDFLPHEQYF
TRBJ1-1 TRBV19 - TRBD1 TGTGCCAGTATCACAGGGGGACAGGGACGAGCTTTCTTT CASITGGQGRAFF
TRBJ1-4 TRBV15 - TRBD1 TGTGCCACCAATGACGGGACAGCTAATGAAAAACTGTTTTTT CATNDGTANEKLFF
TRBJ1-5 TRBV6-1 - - TGTGCCAGCAGTGAGGAGTTTAGCAATCAGCCCCAGCATTTT CASSEEFSNQPQHF
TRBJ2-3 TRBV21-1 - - TGTGCCAGCAGCTCAACGGGGACTAGCGGCACAGATACGCAGTATTTT CASSSTGTSGTDTQYF
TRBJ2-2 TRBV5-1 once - TGCGCCAGCAGCTTTTTGGCGGAGGTCAACACCGGGGAGCTGTTTTTT CASSFLAEVNTGELFF
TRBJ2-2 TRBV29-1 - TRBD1 TGCAGCTTCCGGGACAGGGGGAACACCGGGGAGCTGTTTTTT CSFRDRGNTGELFF